The 25 T cell receptor beta chains in this list originate from one sample, sequenced in a study of CD8+ T cells in alopecia areata. Treatment given: oral pan-JAK inhibitor, 5-10 mg twice daily. Extracted RNA was reverse transcribed into cDNA, the sequencing template. This table comes from immunoSEQ multiplex PCR, and its TCRdb copy is limited to in-frame clones, with some not included. The sample lists 200,000 or so clones; 58% were seen once. Sequenced material: CD4+ T cells sorted from blood, taken at week 24, from a patient treated with tofacitinib. These receptors came from a human donor with alopecia areata.

This clone was picked up a small number of times. V gene TRBV5-1 combines with J gene TRBJ2-6, with D uncertain. The CDR3 is made up of 13 amino acids. Trimming pared 5 bases from V and 4 bases from J, leaving 7 bases between. CDR1 is SGHRS, CDR2 YFSETQ, per germline. The CDR3 nucleotides are TGCGCCAGCAGGCCGCAGGGGGCCAACGTCCTGACTTTC. Protein sequence: CASRPQGANVLTF.

V is TRBV4-3 and J is TRBJ1-5, with D unclear. The germline CDR1 and CDR2 sequences are LGHNA and YSLEER. The CDR3 has 13 residues. V lost 0 bases and J 4 bases, leaving 4 bases between the germline ends. CDR3 in amino acids: CASSQDRNQPQHF. DNA of the CDR3: TGCGCCAGCAGCCAAGATCGGAATCAGCCCCAGCATTTT.

This chain links TRBV4-1 with TRBJ2-2; D may be TRBD1 or TRBD2 (5 bases each). Between the trimmed V and J ends, which lost 4 bases and 4 bases, there was a span of 19 bases. Germline V gives CDR1 MGHRA, CDR2 YSYEKL. This CDR3 has 17 residues. The DNA for the CDR3 is TGCGCCAGCAGCCGGGACGGCACTCCACTCGGCACCGGGGAGCTGTTTTTT. This gives the protein CASSRDGTPLGTGELFF.

The chain recombines TRBV2 with TRBJ2-1; TRBD2 matches at 10 bases. CDR1 is SNHLY, CDR2 FYNNEI, per germline. There are 16 residues in the CDR3. J lost 7 bases, V lost 6 bases, and 12 bases had no gene match. The CDR3 DNA reads as TGTGCCAGCAGCCAAGACCTAGCGGGAGAGATGAATGAGCAGTTCTTC. Translating gives CASSQDLAGEMNEQFF. Using reference TRBV2 and TRBJ2-1 for the parts outside the CDR3, the full variable domain is EPEVTQTPSHQVTQMGQEVILRCVPISNHLYFYWYRQILGQKVEFLVSFYNNEISEKSEIFDDQFSVERPDGSNFTLKIRSTKLEDSAMYFCASSQDLAGEMNEQFFGPGTRLTVL.

This clone was detected once. The V gene is TRBV25-1, the J gene TRBJ2-5, with 9 bases aligning to TRBD1. CDR1 and CDR2 (germline): MGHDK, SYGVNS. CDR3 length: 16 residues. The V segment lost 4 bases and the J segment 4 bases; nucleotides outside the gene matches: 10. The CDR3: CASSGTGQGRGETQYF. The CDR3 nucleotides read TGTGCCAGCAGTGGGACGGGACAGGGCCGGGGAGAGACCCAGTACTTC.

V usage is TRBV27 and J usage is TRBJ2-3; unclear D gene. V lost 3 bases to trimming and J lost 0 bases, with 10 bases between them. Germline V gene sequence: CDR1 MNHEY, CDR2 SMNVEV (reference sequence). The CDR3 length is 15 residues. Here the CDR3 reads CASSFRLSSTDTQYF. CDR3 sequence (DNA): TGTGCCAGCAGTTTCCGCTTATCTAGCACAGATACGCAGTATTTT.

This clone was recorded a few times. DNA of the CDR3: TGCGCCAGCAGCTTGGTTCCGGGGTCTGGGGCCAACGTCCTGACTTTC. Its protein is CASSLVPGSGANVLTF. The gene calls are TRBV5-1 and TRBJ2-6; D might be TRBD2 (5 bases). From germline, CDR1 is SGHRS and CDR2 YFSETQ. V was shortened by 0 bases and J by 1 base, with 8 bases between the two germline ends. This CDR3 is 16 amino acids long.

This clone was counted only a few times. V is TRBV29-1 and J is TRBJ2-7, with a weak D call TRBD1 (6 bases). V lost 6 bases and J lost 2, with 14 bases in between. The CDR3 is 13 amino acids. From germline, CDR1 is SQVTM and CDR2 ANQGSEA. CDR3 residues: CSVADSRTYEQYF. The CDR3 DNA reads TGCAGCGTAGCGGACAGTCGAACCTACGAGCAGTACTTC.

This clone appeared a few times. This chain joins TRBV5-6 and TRBJ1-5; a weak D match, TRBD1 (5 bases). V lost 0 bases to trimming and J lost 6 bases, with 13 bases between them. CDR1 and CDR2 (germline): SGHDT, YYEEEE. The CDR3 has 15 amino acids. Here the CDR3 reads CASSLGGTRIQPQHF. The CDR3, as DNA: TGTGCCAGCAGCTTGGGCGGGACCAGGATTCAGCCCCAGCATTTT.

The sample holds a few counts of this clone. V gene TRBV4-1 combines with J gene TRBJ1-5; 7 nucleotides align to TRBD1. Germline-derived CDR1 and CDR2 are MGHRA and YSYEKL. This CDR3 is built from 16 residues. The V gene end was trimmed by 1 base and the J gene end by 6 bases; junction bases not matched to a gene: 9. The CDR3 nucleotides are TGCGCCAGCAGCCAAGGGGTAGACAGGGAAGGTCAGCCCCAGCATTTT. Translating gives CASSQGVDREGQPQHF.

The chain carries TRBV4-1 and TRBJ2-7, with D tentatively TRBD1 or TRBD2 (5 bases each). CDR3 length: 15 residues. CDR1 is MGHRA and CDR2 is YSYEKL in the germline V gene. Trimming left V 0 bases short and J 5 bases short, with 14 bases between. CDR3 DNA sequence: TGCGCCAGCAGCCAAGATATGGGGGTCATGAACGAGCAGTACTTC. Protein sequence: CASSQDMGVMNEQYF.

This clone appeared a few times. The CDR3 nucleotides read TGTGCCAGTAGTACTATGGACAGCACAGATACGCAGTATTTT. Protein: CASSTMDSTDTQYF. The V gene is TRBV19, the J gene TRBJ2-3; no clear D. Deletions cut 4 bases from V and 0 bases from J, with 8 bases between. CDR1 is LNHDA, CDR2 SQIVND, per germline (reference sequence). The CDR3 loop spans 14 amino acids.

The chain's CDR3 is CATSRDWGLGVGEQFF. The DNA for the CDR3 is TGTGCCACCAGCAGAGATTGGGGACTTGGTGTGGGTGAGCAGTTCTTC. The chain has TRBV15 and TRBJ2-1; D might be TRBD2 (6 bases). The CDR3 consists of 16 residues. The germline CDR1 and CDR2 sequences are LNHNV and YYDKDF (reference sequence). Trimming shortened V by 0 bases and J by 9 bases, and 18 bases separated the two germline ends.

This clone was observed a single time. The rearrangement uses TRBV10-3 and TRBJ1-1; 9 positions agree with TRBD1. V dropped 6 bases and J dropped 5; count of bases not matched to a gene: 13. CDR1 is ENHRY, CDR2 SYGVKD, per germline. The CDR3 is 16 residues long. The CDR3 DNA reads TGTGCCATCAGCGCGAACAGGGGGCCAGGTGAGACTGAAGCTTTCTTT. This encodes CAISANRGPGETEAFF.

The chain couples TRBV29-1 to TRBJ2-1; D is perhaps TRBD2 (6 bases). The CDR3 has 14 residues. Germline CDR1 SQVTM, CDR2 ANQGSEA. V was cut by 2 bases and J by 7 bases, with 15 bases left in between. The CDR3 loop is CSVERDPGENEQFF. The CDR3 DNA reads TGCAGCGTTGAACGGGACCCGGGGGAAAATGAGCAGTTCTTC.

This clone was seen more than once but under ten times. The chain links TRBV7-9 to TRBJ1-2; 7 bases match TRBD1. V lost 3 bases and J lost 7; bases outside the gene matches: 8. Germline V gene lookup returns CDR1 SEHNR and CDR2 FQNEAQ (reference sequence). The CDR3 runs 14 residues. In DNA, the CDR3 is TGTGCCAGCAGCTTCGACAGGGTGTTCAGTGGCTACACCTTC. This codes for CASSFDRVFSGYTF.

The chain combines TRBV10-3 with TRBJ1-1; tentative D call: TRBD1 (6 bases). CDR3 size: 12 residues. The germline V and J ends were trimmed by 5 bases and 10 bases, with 14 bases remaining between them. Germline V gene sequence: CDR1 ENHRY, CDR2 SYGVKD. This CDR3 reads CAISSNRELAFF. CDR3 coding DNA: TGTGCCATCAGTTCAAACAGGGAACTAGCTTTCTTT.

The V call is TRBV18, the J call TRBJ1-2, with D possibly matching TRBD1 (5 bases). V was shortened by 2 bases and J by 3 bases, with 10 bases between the two germline ends. Germline CDR1 reads KGHSH; CDR2 reads LQKENI. This CDR3 has 14 amino acids. CDR3 in amino acids: CASSPMRGDYGYTF. CDR3 nucleotide sequence: TGTGCCAGCTCACCAATGAGGGGTGACTATGGCTACACCTTC.

The chain uses TRBV28 and TRBJ2-7, with 7 bases fitting TRBD1. This CDR3 has 14 amino acids. V lost 4 bases, J lost 2 bases, and 5 bases stayed unmatched. Germline V lookup: CDR1 MDHEN, CDR2 SYDVKM. CDR3 sequence reads: CASSSGTAPYEQYF. CDR3 sequence (DNA): TGTGCCAGCAGTTCCGGGACAGCGCCCTACGAGCAGTACTTC. Full variable domain (outside the CDR3, taken from reference TRBV28 and TRBJ2-7): DVKVTQSSRYLVKRTGEKVFLECVQDMDHENMFWYRQDPGLGLRLIYFSYDVKMKEKGDIPEGYSVSREKKERFSLILESASTNQTSMYLCASSSGTAPYEQYFGPGTRLTVT.

The chain employs TRBV5-1 and TRBJ1-2; D unresolved. CDR1 is SGHRS, CDR2 YFSETQ, per germline. V was shortened by 0 bases and J by 4 bases, with 10 bases between the two germline ends. This CDR3 has 14 amino acids. The CDR3 DNA is TGCGCCAGCAGCTTGGGTGGAGGCTCCTATGGCTACACCTTC. As protein: CASSLGGGSYGYTF.

This clone appeared a few times. The chain is built from TRBV5-1 and TRBJ2-7; perhaps TRBD2 as D (6 bases). V gave up 0 bases and J gave up 2 bases, with 9 bases separating them. Per germline, CDR1 SGHRS and CDR2 YFSETQ. The CDR3 contains 14 residues. The CDR3, as DNA: TGCGCCAGCAGCTTGGCCGGGGGACCCTACGAGCAGTACTTC. Translated: CASSLAGGPYEQYF.

The rearrangement uses TRBV7-8 and TRBJ1-2; 9 bases are shared with TRBD1. The CDR3 sequence is 15 residues long. Germline CDR1 is SGHVS and CDR2 is FQNEAQ. Trimming at V came to 1 base and at J to 2 bases, leaving 2 bases not matched to a gene. CDR3 coding DNA: TGTGCCAGCAGCTTAGAAGACAGGGGGAACTATGGCTACACCTTC. This encodes CASSLEDRGNYGYTF.

The rearrangement joins TRBV7-2 to TRBJ1-2; D unclear. The CDR3 consists of 13 residues. The germline V and J ends were trimmed by 2 bases and 4 bases, with 8 bases remaining between them. The germline gives CDR1 SGHTA, CDR2 FQGNSA. The CDR3: CASSLPETYGYTF. The CDR3 coding sequence is TGTGCCAGCAGCTTACCCGAAACCTATGGCTACACCTTC.

This sequence joins TRBV30 and TRBJ1-5; D is uncertain. The germline V gene encodes CDR1 GTSNPN and CDR2 SVGIG (reference sequence). The CDR3 totals 13 residues. V lost 3 bases to trimming and J lost 4 bases, with 10 bases between them. CDR3 residues: CAWSEGWNQPQHF. For the CDR3, the DNA is TGTGCCTGGAGCGAGGGATGGAATCAGCCCCAGCATTTT. Variable domain in full (rest from reference TRBV30 and TRBJ1-5): SQTIHQWPATLVQPVGSPLSLECTVEGTSNPNLYWYRQAAGRGLQLLFYSVGIGQISSEVPQNLSASRPQDRQFILSSKKLLLSDSGFYLCAWSEGWNQPQHFGDGTRLSIL.

The V and J genes are TRBV6-1 and TRBJ1-2, with D unresolved. This CDR3 contains 15 residues. CDR1 is MNHNS and CDR2 is SASEGT in the germline V gene. Trimming pared 1 base from V and 0 bases from J, leaving 9 bases between. CDR3 coding DNA: TGTGCCAGCAGTGAAGTGGTTTTAGCTAACTATGGCTACACCTTC. It is translated as CASSEVVLANYGYTF.